This TCR beta chain was sequenced during a study of blood T cell repertoires in COVID-19. Study background: PBMCs, B-cell-depleted T cells, or T cells were the source of the cDNA or gDNA that made up the material.

TCRdb's table, derived via immunoSEQ multiplex PCR, lists solely in-frame clones and lacks some. The table records some 250,000 clones, over 70% of them present only once. CDR3 length: 18 residues. Trimming took off 5 bases at V and 0 bases at J, with 20 bases between the two ends. The germline V gene encodes CDR1 SEHNR and CDR2 FQNEAQ (reference sequence). The sample comprised peripheral blood. This receptor was obtained from a woman of 80 years or more with acute or convalescent COVID-19. The chain is built from TRBV7-9 and TRBJ2-1, with a weak D call TRBD2 (7 bases). The DNA for the CDR3 is TGTGCCAGCAGCCCGCAGGGTTGGGGGGGGGCCTCCTACAATGAGCAGTTCTTC. Translated: CASSPQGWGGASYNEQFF.